Below are 20 T cell receptor beta chains sequenced from a single sample in a study of T cells in Graves' hyperthyroidism and ophthalmopathy. There were TCR beta CDR3 regions amplified from RNA transcripts. The HTBI primer set served for first-round RT-PCR of the TCR CDR3. TCRdb re-called the multiplex PCR reads through MiXCR, storing one row per CDR3 protein. Of about 560,000 distinct CDR3 sequences in the sample, over 15% were seen once. The sample was blood. These receptors were obtained from a woman aged 18-29 years with Graves' hyperthyroidism.

This clonotype was seen only a few times. The chain has TRBV4-1 and TRBJ2-5; 10 bases agree with TRBD2. The V segment lost 0 bases and the J segment 5 bases; nucleotides outside the gene matches: 6. There are 16 residues in the CDR3. The germline CDR1 and CDR2 sequences are MGHRA and YSYEKL. CDR3 DNA: TGCGCCAGCAGCCAAGAGGTAGCGGGGGGCCTGGAGACCCAGTACTTC. Translated: CASSQEVAGGLETQYF.

This clonotype was recorded at least ten times. V gene TRBV12-3 or TRBV12-4 combines with J gene TRBJ2-3; 8 nucleotides line up with TRBD2. Germline trimming cut 0 bases from V and 4 bases from J; bases unmatched to any gene: 15. This CDR3 is 19 amino acids long. The CDR3 sequence is CASSLALMGWTSRADTQYF. CDR3 in DNA: TGTGCCAGCAGTTTAGCGCTAATGGGGTGGACTAGCAGGGCAGATACGCAGTATTTT.

This clonotype was counted a few times. The chain combines TRBV5-1 with TRBJ2-1; the match to TRBD2 covers 11 bases. J was trimmed by 5 bases and V by 4 bases; bases with no gene match: 8. The germline gives CDR1 SGHRS, CDR2 YFSETQ. CDR3 length equals 16 residues. CDR3 loop: CASSRNSGGGNNEQFF. CDR3 coding DNA: TGCGCCAGCAGCCGAAATAGCGGGGGGGGGAACAATGAGCAGTTCTTC.

There are many counts of this clonotype. The genes are TRBV24-1 and TRBJ1-1; tentatively, D is TRBD1 (6 bases). This CDR3 has 16 amino acids. V lost 4 bases, J lost 6 bases, and 20 bases lay in between. Germline V lookup: CDR1 KGHDR, CDR2 SFDVKD. The CDR3 region is CATSESTKTGLSEAFF. As DNA, the CDR3 is TGTGCCACCAGTGAATCGACGAAGACAGGACTTTCTGAAGCTTTCTTT.

This clonotype was found a few times. This chain connects TRBV2 to TRBJ2-5; no firm D call. This CDR3 is built from 13 residues. V shed 5 bases and J shed 1 base, with 8 bases lying between them. In germline, CDR1 is SNHLY, CDR2 FYNNEI. The CDR3 sequence is CASSFMFQETQYF. The CDR3 DNA reads as TGTGCCAGCAGTTTCATGTTCCAAGAGACCCAGTACTTC.

This clonotype has just a few counts. The chain couples TRBV7-9 to TRBJ2-1; D not resolved. The CDR3 contains 15 residues. CDR1 SEHNR and CDR2 FQNEAQ come from the germline V gene (reference sequence). The V and J ends lost 5 bases and 10 bases respectively, with 21 bases between them. The DNA for the CDR3 is TGTGCCAGCAGCCCCCTCACAAGGCGTACTCTAGAGCAGTTCTTC. It yields the protein CASSPLTRRTLEQFF.

Of note for this clonotype: Given a much more abundant clone one base away, this may be a read error. This sequence joins TRBV7-2 and TRBJ1-5, with a possible D match to TRBD1 (6 bases). Germline-derived CDR1 and CDR2 are SGHTA and FQGNSA. The CDR3 runs 14 residues. CDR3 in DNA: TGTGCCAGCAGCTTGAAGGCACAGGGTCAGCCCCGGCATTTT. The encoded protein is CASSLKAQGQPRHF.

This clonotype showed up many times. The chain is built from TRBV20-1 and TRBJ2-2, with D uncertain. Germline V gene lookup returns CDR1 DFQATT and CDR2 SNEGSKA (reference sequence). CDR3 size: 11 residues. Trimming pared 2 bases from V and 6 bases from J, leaving 4 bases between. The CDR3 reads CSARKSGELFF. The CDR3 DNA reads TGCAGTGCTAGAAAATCCGGGGAGCTGTTTTTT.

This clonotype appeared many times. The chain couples TRBV28 to TRBJ2-1, with unresolved D. Germline V gene lookup returns CDR1 MDHEN and CDR2 SYDVKM. The CDR3 runs 16 residues. The V end was cut by 6 bases, the J end by 6 bases, with 21 bases between. CDR3 DNA: TGTGCCAGCAGCTCCCGGACGGGTGCCACCCGCAATGAGCAGTTCTTC. The encoded protein is CASSSRTGATRNEQFF.

DNA for the CDR3: TGTGCCAGCAGTTACGCCCCCAACTCCTACAATGAGCAGTTCTTC. Residues: CASSYAPNSYNEQFF. This chain links TRBV6-2 or TRBV6-3 with TRBJ2-1; no clear D gene. The V and J ends lost 2 bases and 0 bases respectively, with 8 bases between them. Germline V lookup: CDR1 MNHEY, CDR2 SVGEGT. The CDR3 is 15 residues long.

The chain joins TRBV15 to TRBJ1-2; tentatively, D is TRBD1 (5 bases). CDR3 length: 16 amino acids. With 0 bases removed from V and 0 bases from J, the gap between germline ends came to 11 bases. CDR1 and CDR2 from the germline V gene are LNHNV and YYDKDF (reference sequence). The CDR3 loop reads CATSRDLGPANYGYTF. CDR3 DNA: TGTGCCACCAGCAGAGATTTGGGGCCAGCTAACTATGGCTACACCTTC.

Many counts were recorded for this clonotype. The CDR3 loop reads CSASTGASYEQYF. CDR3 nucleotides: TGCAGTGCTAGCACTGGGGCCTCCTACGAGCAGTACTTC. The chain carries TRBV20-1 and TRBJ2-7; perhaps TRBD1 as D (5 bases). This CDR3 comprises 13 residues. V gave up 3 bases and J gave up 0 bases, with 9 bases separating them. Looked up from germline, CDR1 is DFQATT and CDR2 is SNEGSKA (reference sequence).

The table lists this clonotype with many counts. The rearrangement links TRBV12-3 or TRBV12-4 to TRBJ2-7; D tentatively fits TRBD1 or TRBD2 (5 bases each). With 4 bases removed from V and 3 bases from J, the gap between germline ends came to 25 bases. This CDR3 region has 18 residues. The CDR3 sequence: CASSSHVGDERGFYEQYF. Written as DNA, the CDR3 is TGTGCCAGCAGTTCTCATGTAGGGGACGAGAGGGGATTCTACGAGCAGTACTTC.

The sample holds many counts of this clonotype. This chain connects TRBV28 to TRBJ1-3; D gene uncertain. With 8 bases removed from V and 0 bases from J, the gap between germline ends came to 23 bases. The germline V gene encodes CDR1 MDHEN and CDR2 SYDVKM. CDR3 length equals 18 residues. CDR3 loop: CASGIRGYGYNSGNTIYF. The CDR3 region has the DNA TGTGCCAGCGGTATCCGAGGTTATGGGTATAACTCTGGAAACACCATATATTTT.

The chain links TRBV15 to TRBJ1-3; the match to TRBD1 covers 10 bases. The CDR3 length is 16 residues. V was pared by 5 bases and J by 2 bases, with 6 bases of the junction left unmatched. Germline CDR1 is LNHNV and CDR2 is YYDKDF (reference sequence). DNA of the CDR3: TGTGCCACCAGCCAGTACGGGACAGGGGCTGGAAACACCATATATTTT. Protein product: CATSQYGTGAGNTIYF.

The V call is TRBV27, the J call TRBJ2-1, with a tentative D call TRBD2 (6 bases). The germline CDR1 and CDR2 sequences are MNHEY and SMNVEV (reference sequence). The length of the CDR3 is 12 residues. V lost 6 bases, J lost 10 bases, and 13 bases lay in between. As DNA, the CDR3 is TGTGCCAGCAGCAGTGGGAGGTACGAGCAGTTCTTC. Amino acid sequence: CASSSGRYEQFF.

The chain uses TRBV4-3 and TRBJ2-5, with D tentatively TRBD1 (6 bases). Trimming stripped 4 bases from V and 4 bases from J, with 19 bases between. The CDR3 totals 16 residues. Germline V gives CDR1 LGHNA, CDR2 YSLEER. The CDR3 DNA sequence: TGCGCCAGCAGCCCGAATGCCGGGACATTCTCAGAGACCCAGTACTTC. This codes for CASSPNAGTFSETQYF.

This clonotype was counted at least ten times. This rearrangement joins TRBV7-2 to TRBJ2-3; D is possibly TRBD1 or TRBD2 (9 bases each). The germline V gene encodes CDR1 SGHTA and CDR2 FQGNSA. Trimming took off 5 bases at V and 4 bases at J, with 31 bases between the two ends. This CDR3 is 20 amino acids long. The CDR3 here is CASSGRTGANSGRGSDTQYF. The CDR3, as DNA: TGTGCCAGCAGCGGCAGGACAGGGGCCAATAGCGGGAGAGGGTCAGATACGCAGTATTTT.

This clonotype has ten or more counts. The chain recombines TRBV6-1 with TRBJ2-7; TRBD2 agrees at 7 bases. Germline values: CDR1 MNHNS, CDR2 SASEGT. After removal of 1 base from V and 0 bases from J, the junction contained 9 bases not matched to a gene. This CDR3 is built from 17 residues. Written as DNA, the CDR3 is TGTGCCAGCAGTGAAGTGGTGGGGGGGTCCCTCTCCTACGAGCAGTACTTC. This codes for CASSEVVGGSLSYEQYF.

This chain links TRBV10-1 with TRBJ2-1, with a tentative D call TRBD1 (5 bases). Per germline, CDR1 WNHNN and CDR2 SYGVQD (reference sequence). The CDR3 totals 16 residues. Trimming took off 4 bases at V and 7 bases at J, with 20 bases between the two ends. The CDR3 DNA reads as TGCGCCAGCAGTGGATCGCAGGGTAATATGAGGAATGAGCAGTTCTTC. Protein sequence: CASSGSQGNMRNEQFF.